This TCR beta chain was documented in a study of CD8 T cells in Susac syndrome. Random hexamers served to reverse transcribe roughly 0.45 to 1 ug RNA. TCRdb reprocessed the immunoSEQ multiplex PCR reads via MiXCR and lists one record per CDR3 protein. In the table there are 160,000 or so distinct CDR3 sequences, 80% to 95% of which are singletons. Germline V gives CDR1 MGHRA, CDR2 YSYEKL. V dropped 1 base and J dropped 3 bases, with 4 bases sitting between them. The CDR3 length is 14 residues. The chain joins TRBV4-1 to TRBJ2-6, with D unclear. The sample consisted of CD4+ T cells from PBMCs. The receptor comes from a human donor in good health. The CDR3 is CASSQGGGANVLTF. For the CDR3, the DNA is TGCGCCAGCAGCCAAGGAGGTGGGGCCAACGTCCTGACTTTC.